This record looks at one T cell receptor beta chain sequence and its context. With 5 bases removed from V and 4 bases from J, the gap between germline ends came to 20 bases. Germline CDR1 and CDR2: MNHEY and SMNVEV (reference sequence). The CDR3 has 16 residues. This sample was taken from a study of T cell changes during pregnancy in multiple sclerosis. Clones were sequenced by immunoSEQ multiplex PCR, and TCRdb holds only the in-frame ones, with some missing. The sample has about 48,000 clones; 85% to 95% are singletons. This specimen consisted of CD4+ T cells from peripheral blood mononuclear cells, obtained in the second trimester of pregnancy. The chain recombines TRBV27 with TRBJ1-1, with D perhaps TRBD1 (5 bases). This clonotype was obtained from a female donor in good health, enrolled as a control in a pregnancy study. The CDR3 region has the DNA TGTGCCAGCAGTCCAGGGCTGGTAAGTTCGGGCACTGAAGCTTTCTTT. This codes for CASSPGLVSSGTEAFF.